Listed below are T cell receptor beta chains from one sample, sequenced in a study of T cell responses to AZD1222 COVID-19 vaccine. Some clones are missing from TCRdb's copy, which holds only in-frame ones; the method was immunoSEQ multiplex PCR. The sample has 140,000 to 150,000 clones, roughly 93% seen once; the top ten hold 1.9%. The sample consisted of peripheral blood, taken 28 days after the second AZD1222 dose. These receptors came from an adult who received the AZD1222 COVID-19 vaccine. Both conserved end residues are part of each CDR3. The order of the fields is clone size, D gene, V gene, J gene, CDR3 protein, CDR3 DNA. D genes are given only for firm matches. The size of a clone is reported for some rows only, either as once, few or many, or as a class for expanded clones.

size: -
D: TRBD1
V: TRBV28
J: TRBJ1-3
CDR3: CASSPPYGQVYSGNTIYF
DNA: TGTGCCAGCAGTCCTCCGTACGGACAGGTTTACTCTGGAAACACCATATATTTT

size: -
D: -
V: TRBV12-5
J: TRBJ1-1
CDR3: CASGGGEALNTEAFF
DNA: TGTGCTAGTGGTGGGGGGGAGGCTCTGAACACTGAAGCTTTCTTT

size: once
D: TRBD1
V: TRBV4-1
J: TRBJ1-2
CDR3: CASSQEASRAVTGGHGYTF
DNA: TGCGCCAGCAGCCAAGAAGCTAGTCGGGCCGTCACAGGGGGCCATGGCTACACCTTC

size: -
D: -
V: TRBV6-5
J: TRBJ1-4
CDR3: CASSYLGSLGEKLFF
DNA: TGTGCCAGCAGTTACTTGGGAAGCCTAGGTGAAAAACTGTTTTTT

size: -
D: -
V: TRBV27
J: TRBJ1-2
CDR3: CASRRSTDFHGYTF
DNA: TGTGCCAGCAGACGATCAACGGACTTTCATGGCTACACCTTC

size: -
D: -
V: TRBV7-9
J: TRBJ1-6
CDR3: CASSLGGNSPLHF
DNA: TGTGCCAGCAGCTTAGGGGGGAATTCACCCCTCCACTTT

size: -
D: -
V: TRBV18
J: TRBJ1-2
CDR3: CASSPNPSHGYTF
DNA: TGTGCCAGCTCACCAAACCCAAGTCATGGCTACACCTTC

size: -
D: -
V: TRBV12-3/TRBV12-4
J: TRBJ1-5
CDR3: CATQSDLDQPQHF
DNA: TGTGCCACCCAGAGTGACTTGGATCAGCCCCAGCATTTT

size: -
D: TRBD1
V: TRBV5-1
J: TRBJ1-6
CDR3: CASSTRDRGSPLHF
DNA: TGCGCCAGCAGCACCCGGGACAGGGGATCACCCCTCCACTTT

size: -
D: TRBD2
V: TRBV7-9
J: TRBJ2-7
CDR3: CASSLPPGGATYEQYF
DNA: TGTGCCAGCAGCTTACCCCCCGGGGGGGCGACCTACGAGCAGTACTTC

size: -
D: -
V: TRBV10-1
J: TRBJ1-1
CDR3: CASSGRGIGTFF
DNA: TGCGCCAGCAGCGGCCGAGGGATCGGGACTTTCTTT

size: -
D: -
V: TRBV25-1
J: TRBJ1-2
CDR3: CASSEWGDYGYTF
DNA: TGTGCCAGCAGTGAATGGGGGGACTATGGCTACACCTTC

size: -
D: TRBD2
V: TRBV5-1
J: TRBJ2-2
CDR3: CASSLRNQAGDTGELFF
DNA: TGCGCCAGCAGCTTGCGTAACCAGGCGGGGGACACCGGGGAGCTGTTTTTT

size: -
D: TRBD1
V: TRBV5-1
J: TRBJ2-7
CDR3: CASRVDRGLEQYF
DNA: TGCGCCAGCAGGGTGGACAGGGGTCTCGAGCAGTACTTC